A single sample is the source of the 31 T cell receptor beta chains below, sequenced in a study of T cell responses to AZD1222 COVID-19 vaccine. The method was immunoSEQ multiplex PCR; TCRdb's version includes in-frame clones alone and lacks a portion of them. In the table there are about 120,000 clones, 85% to 90% of which are singletons. Source: peripheral blood, taken on day 0 of AZD1222 vaccination. The source is an adult in good health.

The rearrangement links TRBV2 to TRBJ2-2; TRBD2 matches 12 bases. CDR3 length equals 15 residues. Germline CDR1 reads SNHLY; CDR2 reads FYNNEI. V gave up 5 bases and J gave up 5 bases; unmatched junction bases: 3. The CDR3 nucleotides read TGTGCCAGCAGTATAGGACTAGCGGGAACCGGGGAGCTGTTTTTT. Translation: CASSIGLAGTGELFF.

The J gene is TRBJ2-2, the V gene TRBV28; D is unclear. Trimming took 3 bases from V and 3 from J, leaving 17 bases between them. From germline, CDR1 is MDHEN and CDR2 SYDVKM. The CDR3 sequence is 17 residues long. CDR3 residues: CASSFAFGISDTGELFF. The CDR3 nucleotides are TGTGCCAGCAGTTTCGCATTTGGGATATCGGACACCGGGGAGCTGTTTTTT.

The chain is built from TRBV6-5 and TRBJ1-5; D unresolved. The CDR3 contains 15 residues. The germline V and J ends were trimmed by 7 bases and 0 bases, with 13 bases remaining between them. Germline V gives CDR1 MNHEY, CDR2 SVGAGI. This CDR3 reads CASTPMAASNQPQHF. The CDR3, as DNA: TGTGCCAGCACCCCGATGGCAGCTAGCAATCAGCCCCAGCATTTT.

The chain recombines TRBV7-8 with TRBJ1-6; D is perhaps TRBD1 (6 bases). The CDR3 length is 16 residues. CDR1 is SGHVS, CDR2 FQNEAQ, per germline. Trimming took 4 bases from V and 0 from J, leaving 10 bases between them. The CDR3 loop reads CASSSWTASYNSPLHF. CDR3 nucleotides: TGTGCCAGCAGCTCTTGGACAGCCTCCTATAATTCACCCCTCCACTTT. The variable domain in full, completed from reference TRBV7-8 and TRBJ1-6, reads GAGVSQSPRYKVAKRGQDVALRCDPISGHVSLFWYQQALGQGPEFLTYFQNEAQLDKSGLPSDRFFAERPEGSVSTLKIQRTQQEDSAVYLCASSSWTASYNSPLHFGNGTRLTVT.

The CDR3 loop reads CASSPPGRGRNTEAFF. Here the CDR3 DNA reads TGTGCCAGCTCACCACCGGGGCGGGGACGGAACACTGAAGCTTTCTTT. This sequence joins TRBV18 and TRBJ1-1; D possibly corresponds to TRBD1 (5 bases). Trimming stripped 0 bases from V and 1 base from J, with 12 bases between. The CDR3 has 16 amino acids. Germline V gene sequence: CDR1 KGHSH, CDR2 LQKENI.

The chain has TRBV18 and TRBJ2-7, with 11 bases that match TRBD1. Trimming at V came to 1 base and at J to 3 bases, leaving 2 bases not matched to a gene. Germline loops: CDR1 KGHSH, CDR2 LQKENI. The CDR3 extends over 15 amino acids. The CDR3 nucleotides read TGTGCCAGCTCACCACTAGGGACAGGGGGCTACGAGCAGTACTTC. Its protein is CASSPLGTGGYEQYF.

The rearrangement links TRBV11-2 to TRBJ1-1; the D is unclear. Germline V gives CDR1 SGHAT, CDR2 FQNNGV. Trimming removed 1 base from V and 4 bases from J, with 7 bases in between. The CDR3 is 13 amino acids. In nucleotides, the CDR3 is TGTGCCAGCAGCTTAGGTTGGGGCACTGAAGCTTTCTTT. Protein: CASSLGWGTEAFF. Full variable domain (missing parts from reference TRBV11-2 and TRBJ1-1): EAGVAQSPRYKIIEKRQSVAFWCNPISGHATLYWYQQILGQGPKLLIQFQNNGVVDDSQLPKDRFSAERLKGVDSTLKIQPAKLEDSAVYLCASSLGWGTEAFFGQGTRLTVV.

The chain combines TRBV25-1 with TRBJ2-1; D might be TRBD1 or TRBD2, each matching 5 bases. V was pared by 3 bases and J by 7 bases, with 16 bases between. Germline lookup yields CDR1 MGHDK and CDR2 SYGVNS. CDR3 length: 15 residues. The DNA for the CDR3 is TGTGCCAGCAGTGACCGGGACGCCCATCGGAATGAGCAGTTCTTC. The encoded protein is CASSDRDAHRNEQFF.

V and J are TRBV9 and TRBJ2-1; 8 nucleotides match TRBD2. The CDR3 contains 16 residues. Germline assignment: CDR1 SGDLS and CDR2 YYNGEE. Trimming removed 0 bases from V and 7 bases from J; junction bases left unmatched: 9. This chain's CDR3 is CASSVAGSGIGNEQFF. In nucleotides, the CDR3 is TGTGCCAGCAGCGTAGCGGGTAGCGGGATCGGGAATGAGCAGTTCTTC.

V gene TRBV7-3 combines with J gene TRBJ2-1, with 15 bases lining up with TRBD2. The V gene's germline CDR1 is SGHTA and CDR2 FQGTGA. The CDR3 length is 17 residues. V gave up 5 bases and J gave up 7 bases; unmatched junction bases: 9. CDR3 coding DNA: TGTGCCAGCAGCCCGCCGGGACTAGCGGGAGGTAAGAATGAGCAGTTCTTC. Its translation: CASSPPGLAGGKNEQFF.

The V gene is TRBV6-5, the J gene TRBJ1-5; tentative D call: TRBD1 (6 bases). V was cut by 2 bases and J by 7 bases, with 12 bases left in between. The CDR3 covers 14 residues. Germline V lookup: CDR1 MNHEY, CDR2 SVGAGI. CDR3 in amino acids: CASSYAGANQPQHF. The CDR3 nucleotides are TGTGCCAGCAGTTACGCGGGGGCAAACCAGCCCCAGCATTTT.

In its sample, this clone was seen a few times. The rearrangement links TRBV6-4 to TRBJ2-2; D is ambiguous. Germline V lookup: CDR1 MRHNA, CDR2 SNTAGT. This CDR3 has 13 residues. The V gene lost 2 bases and the J gene lost 3 bases, with 4 bases spanning the gap. CDR3 DNA: TGTGCCAGCAGTGACAGGGACACCGGGGAGCTGTTTTTT. It is translated as CASSDRDTGELFF.

This chain connects TRBV29-1 to TRBJ1-1; no clear D gene. V gave up 3 bases and J gave up 0 bases, with 5 bases separating them. Germline CDR1 is SQVTM and CDR2 is ANQGSEA. The CDR3 sequence is 12 residues long. Written as DNA, the CDR3 is TGCAGCGTTGACAGAATGAACACTGAAGCTTTCTTT. Its protein is CSVDRMNTEAFF.

This sequence joins TRBV16 and TRBJ1-4, with D tentatively TRBD1 (5 bases). CDR1 is KGHSY and CDR2 is FQNENV in the germline V gene. The CDR3 has 15 residues. The germline V and J ends were trimmed by 7 bases and 7 bases, with 19 bases remaining between them. The CDR3 loop is CASTLDSFGSEKLFF. The CDR3 coding sequence is TGTGCCAGCACCTTAGACAGCTTTGGGAGTGAAAAACTGTTTTTT.

The chain is built from TRBV11-2 and TRBJ2-7, with 9 nucleotides matching TRBD1. The CDR3 runs to 16 residues. Losses at the gene ends were 5 bases for V and 6 bases for J; bases not matched to a gene: 14. Germline CDR1 SGHAT, CDR2 FQNNGV. This CDR3 is CASSRGQGSSRAEQYF. DNA for the CDR3: TGTGCCAGCAGCCGCGGACAGGGGTCCTCTCGGGCCGAGCAGTACTTC.

This chain joins TRBV27 and TRBJ2-7, with D unresolved. V lost 5 bases and J lost 0, with 14 bases in between. There are 15 residues in the CDR3. Germline V gene sequence: CDR1 MNHEY, CDR2 SMNVEV (reference sequence). The CDR3 bases are TGTGCCAGCAGTCCCCTGACAAGGAGCTCCTACGAGCAGTACTTC. Protein sequence: CASSPLTRSSYEQYF.

The gene calls are TRBV27 and TRBJ2-7; D tentatively reads TRBD1 or TRBD2 (6 bases each). This CDR3 is 17 amino acids long. V lost 8 bases and J lost 5, with 28 bases in between. CDR1 and CDR2 (germline): MNHEY, SMNVEV (reference sequence). The CDR3 reads CASGSTGRGGNTHEQYF. In DNA, the CDR3 is TGTGCCAGCGGCTCCACAGGGCGAGGGGGGAATACGCACGAGCAGTACTTC.

This clone was counted a few times. The chain recombines TRBV9 with TRBJ2-7; 7 bases line up with TRBD1. J gave up 4 bases and V 4 bases, and 8 bases lay outside the gene matches. Germline V gene data show CDR1 as SGDLS and CDR2 as YYNGEE. The CDR3 is 14 amino acids. CDR3 amino acids: CASSPTGAWYEQYF. The CDR3 DNA sequence: TGTGCCAGCAGCCCTACAGGGGCTTGGTACGAGCAGTACTTC.

This clone was seen once. The rearrangement uses TRBV6-5 and TRBJ2-7; D may be TRBD2 (6 bases). The CDR3 has 14 residues. Per the germline V gene, CDR1 is MNHEY and CDR2 is SVGAGI. V lost 2 bases and J lost 1, with 9 bases in between. In nucleotides, the CDR3 is TGTGCCAGCAGTTACCGCGCGGGGTCCTACGAGCAGTACTTC. Amino acid sequence: CASSYRAGSYEQYF.

The chain uses TRBV27 and TRBJ2-7; possibly TRBD1 or TRBD2 for D (6 bases each). Trimming took 6 bases from V and 3 from J, leaving 12 bases between them. The CDR3 length is 13 residues. Germline V gene data show CDR1 as MNHEY and CDR2 as SMNVEV (reference sequence). Written as DNA, the CDR3 is TGTGCCAGCAGATCGGGGGCAGACTACGAGCAGTACTTC. This sequence encodes CASRSGADYEQYF.

The chain recombines TRBV5-4 with TRBJ2-1, with 8 bases matching TRBD2. The CDR3 runs to 14 residues. Germline CDR1 and CDR2: SGHNT and YYREEE (reference sequence). V dropped 5 bases and J dropped 6; count of bases not matched to a gene: 7. DNA for the CDR3: TGTGCCAGCAGGGTGCGGGGGGCCGGCAATGAGCAGTTCTTC. Amino acid sequence: CASRVRGAGNEQFF.

The chain couples TRBV13 to TRBJ1-1, with a possible D match to TRBD1 (6 bases). Looked up from germline, CDR1 is PRHDT and CDR2 is FYEKMQ (reference sequence). V shed 0 bases and J shed 6 bases, with 11 bases lying between them. This CDR3 spans 14 amino acids. The CDR3 nucleotides read TGTGCCAGCAGCTTAGGCAGGGGAGTCGCTGAAGCTTTCTTT. Its translation is CASSLGRGVAEAFF.

V and J are TRBV28 and TRBJ2-1; 12 nucleotides line up with TRBD1. The CDR3 length is 18 residues. Germline CDR1 MDHEN, CDR2 SYDVKM. J was trimmed by 0 bases and V by 6 bases; bases with no gene match: 9. The DNA for the CDR3 is TGTGCCAGCAGCGTACTCCCGGGACAGGGGGCCTCCTACAATGAGCAGTTCTTC. Protein product: CASSVLPGQGASYNEQFF.

This clone showed up just once. The CDR3 bases are TGTGCCAGCAGACCTACGGGACTGCTTAATTCACCCCTCCACTTT. Translating it yields CASRPTGLLNSPLHF. V and J are TRBV5-8 and TRBJ1-6; D might be TRBD1 (5 bases). This CDR3 has 15 residues. Germline values: CDR1 SGHTS, CDR2 YDEGEE. Trimming took off 5 bases at V and 6 bases at J, with 15 bases between the two ends.

The chain links TRBV6-1 to TRBJ1-3; D gene unclear. This CDR3 is built from 15 residues. With 3 bases removed from V and 4 bases from J, the gap between germline ends came to 13 bases. Germline assignment: CDR1 MNHNS and CDR2 SASEGT. The CDR3 sequence: CASSDLGFRGNTIYF. In DNA, the CDR3 is TGTGCCAGCAGTGATTTAGGGTTTAGGGGAAACACCATATATTTT.

This clone showed up just once. This sequence joins TRBV6-5 and TRBJ1-1, with D possibly TRBD1 on 5 matching bases. The V end was cut by 6 bases, the J end by 5 bases, with 13 bases between. Germline CDR1 MNHEY, CDR2 SVGAGI. The CDR3 sequence is 13 residues long. The CDR3 DNA reads as TGTGCCAGCAGACCAGGGTGGAGGACTGAAGCTTTCTTT. Protein sequence: CASRPGWRTEAFF.

The chain has TRBV2 and TRBJ1-1; 9 nucleotides match TRBD1. V shed 6 bases and J 6 bases; nucleotides not matched to a gene: 5. CDR1 and CDR2 from the germline V gene are SNHLY and FYNNEI. This CDR3 region has 13 residues. Here the CDR3 DNA reads TGTGCCAGCAGAGGACAGGGGTCGGCTGAAGCTTTCTTT. Translation: CASRGQGSAEAFF.

This rearrangement joins TRBV7-3 to TRBJ2-3, with 14 nucleotides matching TRBD2. With V trimmed by 5 bases and J by 4 bases, 5 bases remained unmatched. This CDR3 comprises 16 residues. The V gene's germline CDR1 is SGHTA and CDR2 FQGTGA. CDR3 loop: CASSLGLAGVADTQYF. The CDR3 coding sequence is TGTGCCAGCAGCCTGGGACTAGCGGGAGTCGCAGATACGCAGTATTTT.

The chain is built from TRBV11-2 and TRBJ2-4; 8 nucleotides agree with TRBD2. The CDR3 sequence is 17 residues long. The J segment lost 1 base and the V segment lost 2 bases, leaving 7 bases of the junction unmatched. Germline V lookup: CDR1 SGHAT, CDR2 FQNNGV. The CDR3 here is CASSLRVAGSAKNIQYF. The CDR3 nucleotides read TGTGCCAGCAGCTTAAGGGTAGCGGGAAGTGCCAAAAACATTCAGTACTTC. Looking up the rest from reference TRBV11-2 and TRBJ2-4 gives the full variable domain: EAGVAQSPRYKIIEKRQSVAFWCNPISGHATLYWYQQILGQGPKLLIQFQNNGVVDDSQLPKDRFSAERLKGVDSTLKIQPAKLEDSAVYLCASSLRVAGSAKNIQYFGAGTRLSVL.

The rearrangement links TRBV19 to TRBJ1-1, with 7 positions matching TRBD1. The length of the CDR3 is 13 residues. From germline, CDR1 is LNHDA and CDR2 SQIVND (reference sequence). The V and J ends lost 7 bases and 5 bases, in that order; junction bases with no gene match: 7. Here the CDR3 reads CASNHRGGTEAFF. Written as DNA, the CDR3 is TGTGCCAGTAACCACAGGGGAGGTACTGAAGCTTTCTTT.

The chain has TRBV5-6 and TRBJ1-4, with no clear D. Per germline, CDR1 SGHDT and CDR2 YYEEEE. The CDR3 is 14 amino acids. V was shortened by 0 bases and J by 4 bases, with 7 bases between the two germline ends. Here the CDR3 DNA reads TGTGCCAGCAGCTTGGGGACGGTTAATGAAAAACTGTTTTTT. This sequence encodes CASSLGTVNEKLFF.